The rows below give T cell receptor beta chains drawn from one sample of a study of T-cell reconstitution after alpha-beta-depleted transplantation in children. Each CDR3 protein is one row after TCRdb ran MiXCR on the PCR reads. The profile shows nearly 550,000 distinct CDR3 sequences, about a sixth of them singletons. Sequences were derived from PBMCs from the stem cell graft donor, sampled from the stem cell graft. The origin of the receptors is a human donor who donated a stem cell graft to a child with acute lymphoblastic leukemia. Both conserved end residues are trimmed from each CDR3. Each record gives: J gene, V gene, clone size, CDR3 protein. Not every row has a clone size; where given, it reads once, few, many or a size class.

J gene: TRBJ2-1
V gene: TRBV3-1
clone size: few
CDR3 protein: ASSQEAGIGHNEQF

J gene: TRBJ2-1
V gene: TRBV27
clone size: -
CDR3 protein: ASSFQSRGGYNEQF

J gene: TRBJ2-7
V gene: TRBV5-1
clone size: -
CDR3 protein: ASSLEGGGYEQY

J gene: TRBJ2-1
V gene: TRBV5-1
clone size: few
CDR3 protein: ASSRGAHGGFYNEQF

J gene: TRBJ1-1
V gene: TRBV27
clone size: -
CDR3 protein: ASSLYEGVNTEAF

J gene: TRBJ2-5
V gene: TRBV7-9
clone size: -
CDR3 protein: ASSLSLAGGFGLTQY

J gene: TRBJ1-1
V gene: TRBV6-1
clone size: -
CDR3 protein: ASSDQTGNTEAF

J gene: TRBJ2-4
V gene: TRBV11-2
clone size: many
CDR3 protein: ASSANRDRGQY

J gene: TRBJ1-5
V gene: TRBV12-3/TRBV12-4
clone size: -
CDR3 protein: ASSYTGEYSNQPQH

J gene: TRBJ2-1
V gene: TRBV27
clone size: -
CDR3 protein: ASSLRHNPYNEQF

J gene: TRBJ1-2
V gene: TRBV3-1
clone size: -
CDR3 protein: ASSQYGANYGYT

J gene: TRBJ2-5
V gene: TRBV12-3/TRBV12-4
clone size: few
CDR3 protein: ASKKTEQETQY

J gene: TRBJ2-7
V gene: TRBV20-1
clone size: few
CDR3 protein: SQRGNGVYEQY

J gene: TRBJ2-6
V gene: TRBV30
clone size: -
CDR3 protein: AWSVRGAGANVLT

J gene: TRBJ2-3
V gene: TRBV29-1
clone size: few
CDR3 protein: SVDAVFSTDTQY

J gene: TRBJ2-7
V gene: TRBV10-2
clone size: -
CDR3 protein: ASTGTESSYEQY

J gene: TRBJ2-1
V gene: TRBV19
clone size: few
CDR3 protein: ASSSAGTGSYNEQF

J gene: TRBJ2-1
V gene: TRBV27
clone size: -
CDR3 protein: ASSFDGGSGNEQF

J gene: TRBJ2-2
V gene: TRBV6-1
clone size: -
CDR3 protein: ASSVSRNTGELF

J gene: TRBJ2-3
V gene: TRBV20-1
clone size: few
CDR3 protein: SARVPGQGTSTDTQY

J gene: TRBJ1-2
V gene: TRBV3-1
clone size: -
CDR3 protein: ASSPARRFTSYT

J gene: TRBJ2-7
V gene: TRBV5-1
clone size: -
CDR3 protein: ASSFGPTRVSYEQY

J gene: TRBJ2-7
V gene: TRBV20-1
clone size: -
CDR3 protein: SVQGSYDYEQY

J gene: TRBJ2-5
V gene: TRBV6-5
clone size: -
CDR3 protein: ASISSPRAQY

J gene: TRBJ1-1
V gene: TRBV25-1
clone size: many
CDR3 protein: ASSSRRQGEAF

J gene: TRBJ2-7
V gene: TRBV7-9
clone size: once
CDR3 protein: ASSPAGTDLSYEQY

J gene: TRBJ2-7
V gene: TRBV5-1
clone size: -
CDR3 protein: ASSPWVGHSSYEQY

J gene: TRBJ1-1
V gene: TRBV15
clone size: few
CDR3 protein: ATARAMNTEAF

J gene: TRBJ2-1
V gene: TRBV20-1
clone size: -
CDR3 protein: SARDTNLAGLRTRGNEQF

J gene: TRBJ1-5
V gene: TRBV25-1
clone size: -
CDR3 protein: ASSGPVTGDKPQH

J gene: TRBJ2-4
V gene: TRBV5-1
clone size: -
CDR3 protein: ASSLALSVDIQY

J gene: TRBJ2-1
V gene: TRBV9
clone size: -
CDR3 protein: ASSVGSSTRGQF

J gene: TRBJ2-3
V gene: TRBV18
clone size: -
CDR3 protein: ASSPGLAAPYRTDTQY

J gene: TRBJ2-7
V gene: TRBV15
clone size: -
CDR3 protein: ATSRRQGLAIYEQY

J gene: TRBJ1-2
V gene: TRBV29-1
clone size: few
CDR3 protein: SVANQRPYGYT

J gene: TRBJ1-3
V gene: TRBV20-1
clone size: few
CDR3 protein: SARPVRVFTSGNTIY

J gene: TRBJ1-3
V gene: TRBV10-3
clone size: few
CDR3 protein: AISDNGRGNTIY

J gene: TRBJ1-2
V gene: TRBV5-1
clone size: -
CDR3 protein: ASSGPTALTYGYT